What follows is one T cell receptor (beta chain) and its context. Its antigen is as yet unknown. This entry belongs to a study of cytomegalovirus exposure and HLA in healthy donors. The V gene's germline CDR1 is LGHNA and CDR2 YNFKEQ. The CDR3 runs 16 residues. The V gene end was trimmed by 1 base and the J gene end by 3 bases; junction bases not matched to a gene: 6. General study points: No immune exposure information besides CMV serostatus was available. Exclusion applied to some V segments, including TRBV6-2 and TRBV6-3, as they were indistinguishable.

Both 60 Vbeta primers and 13 Jbeta primers went into the PCR. Assay: immunoSEQ multiplex PCR; the TCRdb copy retains only in-frame clones and omits some. The sample has approximately 110,000 clones, around 81% seen once. The chain carries TRBV4-2 and TRBJ2-5; 9 bases map to TRBD2. The sequence was obtained from a young woman in good health and CMV-seronegative. Sequenced: PBMCs. CDR3: CASSQVPRLAEETQYF. The CDR3 DNA is TGTGCCAGCAGCCAAGTTCCCCGACTAGCGGAAGAGACCCAGTACTTC.